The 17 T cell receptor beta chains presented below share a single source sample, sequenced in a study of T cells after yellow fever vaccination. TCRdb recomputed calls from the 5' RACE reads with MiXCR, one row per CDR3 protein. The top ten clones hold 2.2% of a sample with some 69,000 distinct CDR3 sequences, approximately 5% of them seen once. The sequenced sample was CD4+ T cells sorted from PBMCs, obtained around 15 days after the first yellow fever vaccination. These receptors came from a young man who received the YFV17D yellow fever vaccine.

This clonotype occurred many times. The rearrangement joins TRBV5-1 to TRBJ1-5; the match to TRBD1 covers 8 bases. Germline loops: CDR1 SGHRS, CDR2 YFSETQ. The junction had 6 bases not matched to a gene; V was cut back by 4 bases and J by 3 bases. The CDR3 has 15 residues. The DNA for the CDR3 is TGCGCCAGCAGCCCCGGACAGGGAGCCAATCAGCCCCAGCATTTT. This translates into CASSPGQGANQPQHF.

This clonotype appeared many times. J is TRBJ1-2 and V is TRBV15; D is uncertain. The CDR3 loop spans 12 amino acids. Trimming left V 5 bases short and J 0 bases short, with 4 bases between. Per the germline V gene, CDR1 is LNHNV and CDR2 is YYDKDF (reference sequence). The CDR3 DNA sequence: TGTGCCACCAGCCAGTCTAACTATGGCTACACCTTC. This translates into CATSQSNYGYTF.

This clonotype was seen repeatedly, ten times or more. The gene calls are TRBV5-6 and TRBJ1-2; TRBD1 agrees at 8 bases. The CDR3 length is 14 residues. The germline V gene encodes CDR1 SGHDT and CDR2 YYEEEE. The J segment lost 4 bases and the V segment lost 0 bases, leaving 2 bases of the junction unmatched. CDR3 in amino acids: CASSLAGGGYGYTF. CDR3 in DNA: TGTGCCAGCAGCTTGGCAGGGGGCGGCTATGGCTACACCTTC.

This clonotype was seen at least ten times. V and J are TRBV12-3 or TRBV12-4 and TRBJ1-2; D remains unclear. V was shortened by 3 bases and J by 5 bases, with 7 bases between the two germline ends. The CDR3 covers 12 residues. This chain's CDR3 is CASSFQQYGYTF. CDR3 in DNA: TGTGCCAGCAGTTTTCAACAGTATGGCTACACCTTC.

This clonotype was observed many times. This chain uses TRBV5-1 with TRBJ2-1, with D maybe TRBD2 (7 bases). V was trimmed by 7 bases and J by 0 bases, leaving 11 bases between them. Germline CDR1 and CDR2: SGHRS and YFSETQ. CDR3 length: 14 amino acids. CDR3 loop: CASGGGSSYNEQFF. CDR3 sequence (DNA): TGCGCCAGCGGCGGGGGCTCCTCCTACAATGAGCAGTTCTTC.

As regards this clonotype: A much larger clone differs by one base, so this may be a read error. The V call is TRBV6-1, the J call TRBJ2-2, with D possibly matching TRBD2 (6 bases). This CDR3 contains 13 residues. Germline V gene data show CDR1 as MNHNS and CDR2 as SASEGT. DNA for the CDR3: TGTGCCAGCAGTGAACCAAACACCGGGGGGCTGTTTTTT. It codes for CASSEPNTGGLFF.

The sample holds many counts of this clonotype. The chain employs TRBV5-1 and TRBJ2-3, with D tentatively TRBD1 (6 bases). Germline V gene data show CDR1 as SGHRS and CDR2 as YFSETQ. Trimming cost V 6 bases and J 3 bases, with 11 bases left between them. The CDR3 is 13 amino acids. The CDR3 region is CASKNRVTDTQYF. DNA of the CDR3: TGCGCCAGCAAAAACAGGGTTACAGATACGCAGTATTTT.

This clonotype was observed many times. The CDR3 DNA follows: TGCAGTGCACTCCCGGGGAACACTGAAGCTTTCTTT. It translates to CSALPGNTEAFF. The rearrangement links TRBV20-1 to TRBJ1-1; D ambiguous. In germline, CDR1 is DFQATT, CDR2 SNEGSKA (reference sequence). The CDR3 spans 12 residues. V lost 6 bases and J lost 1, with 9 bases in between.

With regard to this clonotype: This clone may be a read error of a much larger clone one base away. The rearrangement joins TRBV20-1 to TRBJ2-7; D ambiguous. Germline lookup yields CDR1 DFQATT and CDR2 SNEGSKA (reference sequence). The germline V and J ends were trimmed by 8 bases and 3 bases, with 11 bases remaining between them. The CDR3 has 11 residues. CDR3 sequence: CSFNLGYEQYF. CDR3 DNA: TGCAGTTTTAATCTGGGCTACGAGCAGTACTTC.

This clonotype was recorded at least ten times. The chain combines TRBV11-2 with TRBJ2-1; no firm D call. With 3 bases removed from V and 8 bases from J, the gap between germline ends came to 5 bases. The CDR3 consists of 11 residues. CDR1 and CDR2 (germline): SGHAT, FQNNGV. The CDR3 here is CASSFWDEQFF. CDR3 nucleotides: TGTGCCAGCAGCTTTTGGGATGAGCAGTTCTTC.

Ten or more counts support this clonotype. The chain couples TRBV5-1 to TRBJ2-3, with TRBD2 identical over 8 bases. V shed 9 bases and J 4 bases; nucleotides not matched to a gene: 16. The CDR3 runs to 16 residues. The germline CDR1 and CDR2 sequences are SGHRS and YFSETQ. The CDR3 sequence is CAISYGLADGPDTQYF. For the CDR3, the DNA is TGCGCCATCTCCTACGGACTAGCCGATGGTCCAGATACGCAGTATTTT.

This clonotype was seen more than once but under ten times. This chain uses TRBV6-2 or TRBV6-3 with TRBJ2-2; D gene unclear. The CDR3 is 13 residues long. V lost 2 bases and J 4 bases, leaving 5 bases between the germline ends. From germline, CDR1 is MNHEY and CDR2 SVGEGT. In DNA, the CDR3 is TGTGCCAGCAGTTACGCGAGCACCGGGGAGCTGTTTTTT. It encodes CASSYASTGELFF.

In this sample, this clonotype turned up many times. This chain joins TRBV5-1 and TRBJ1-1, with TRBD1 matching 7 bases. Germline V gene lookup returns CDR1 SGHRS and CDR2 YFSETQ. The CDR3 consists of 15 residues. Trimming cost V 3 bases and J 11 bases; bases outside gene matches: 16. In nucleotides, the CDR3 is TGCGCCAGCAGCTCGCATGTGACAGGGCGCGGTGGGGCTTTCTTT. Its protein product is CASSSHVTGRGGAFF.

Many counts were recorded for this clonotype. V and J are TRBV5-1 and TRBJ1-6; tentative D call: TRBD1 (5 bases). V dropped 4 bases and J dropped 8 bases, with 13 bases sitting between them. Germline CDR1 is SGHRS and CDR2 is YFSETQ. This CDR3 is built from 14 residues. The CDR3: CASSEDGGYSPLHF. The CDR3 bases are TGCGCCAGCAGCGAGGACGGGGGATATTCACCCCTCCACTTT. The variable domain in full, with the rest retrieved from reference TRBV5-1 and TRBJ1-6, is KAGVTQTPRYLIKTRGQQVTLSCSPISGHRSVSWYQQTPGQGLQFLFEYFSETQRNKGNFPGRFSGRQFSNSRSEMNVSTLELGDSALYLCASSEDGGYSPLHFGNGTRLTVT.

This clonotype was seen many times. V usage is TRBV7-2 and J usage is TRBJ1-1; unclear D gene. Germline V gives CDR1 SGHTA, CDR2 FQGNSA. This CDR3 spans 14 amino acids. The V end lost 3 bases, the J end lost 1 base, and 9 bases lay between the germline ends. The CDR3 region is CASSFEQRNTEAFF. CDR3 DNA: TGTGCCAGCAGCTTTGAACAGAGGAACACTGAAGCTTTCTTT.

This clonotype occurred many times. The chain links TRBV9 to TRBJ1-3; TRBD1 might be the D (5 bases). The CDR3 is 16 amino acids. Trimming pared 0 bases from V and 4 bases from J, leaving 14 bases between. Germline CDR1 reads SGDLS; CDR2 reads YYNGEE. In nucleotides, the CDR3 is TGTGCCAGCAGCGTAGATGGTAGGACAAGCGGAAACACCATATATTTT. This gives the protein CASSVDGRTSGNTIYF.

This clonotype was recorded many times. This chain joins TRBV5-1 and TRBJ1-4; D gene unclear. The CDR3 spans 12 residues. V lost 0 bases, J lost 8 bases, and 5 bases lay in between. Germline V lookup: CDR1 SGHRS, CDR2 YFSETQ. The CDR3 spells CASSLVGEKLFF. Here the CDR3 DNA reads TGCGCCAGCAGCTTGGTGGGGGAAAAACTGTTTTTT.